The sequence of this T cell receptor (beta chain) was determined in a study of blood T cell repertoires in COVID-19. Germline V gives CDR1 SGHDT, CDR2 YYEEEE. This CDR3 region has 13 residues. V lost 5 bases and J lost 7, with 13 bases in between. The data were produced by immunoSEQ multiplex PCR, yet TCRdb's version contains in-frame clones alone and is incomplete. The sample has 350,000 to 500,000 clones; nearly 90% are singletons. The chain has TRBV5-6 and TRBJ1-5, with D maybe TRBD1 (5 bases). The sample taken for sequencing was PBMCs or T cells enriched from blood (not recorded which). The source is a woman between 18 and 29 years old who had been exposed to COVID-19. The CDR3 DNA is TGTGCCAGCAGTTTTGGACGGGGGCAGCCCCAGCATTTT. It translates to CASSFGRGQPQHF.